The 2 T cell receptor beta chains below come from one sample, sequenced in a study of cytomegalovirus exposure and HLA in healthy donors. This PCR relied on a set of 60 Vbeta primers and 13 Jbeta primers. The repertoire was sequenced with immunoSEQ multiplex PCR; TCRdb's copy has only in-frame clones and lacks some. The sample has about 150,000 clones; around 68% are singletons. What was sequenced was PBMCs. The receptors shown here come from a man in his thirties or forties in good health and CMV-seronegative.

The chain employs TRBV11-2 and TRBJ1-6; TRBD1 matches at 7 bases. V lost 3 bases to trimming and J lost 6 bases; unmatched junction nucleotides: 2. In germline, CDR1 is SGHAT, CDR2 FQNNGV. The length of the CDR3 is 14 residues. CDR3 residues: CASSFHRGNSPLHF. CDR3 DNA: TGTGCCAGCAGCTTTCACAGGGGTAATTCACCCCTCCACTTT.

This chain uses TRBV5-8 with TRBJ2-7, with unresolved D. This CDR3 spans 11 amino acids. From germline, CDR1 is SGHTS and CDR2 YDEGEE. V dropped 2 bases and J dropped 2 bases, with 2 bases sitting between them. The CDR3 is CASSFTYEQYF. CDR3 DNA: TGTGCCAGCAGCTTCACCTACGAGCAGTACTTC. The entire variable domain, with the rest obtained from reference TRBV5-8 and TRBJ2-7, is as follows: EAGVTQSPTHLIKTRGQQATLRCSPISGHTSVYWYQQALGLGLQFLLWYDEGEERNRGNFPPRFSGRQFPNYSSELNVNALELEDSALYLCASSFTYEQYFGPGTRLTVT.